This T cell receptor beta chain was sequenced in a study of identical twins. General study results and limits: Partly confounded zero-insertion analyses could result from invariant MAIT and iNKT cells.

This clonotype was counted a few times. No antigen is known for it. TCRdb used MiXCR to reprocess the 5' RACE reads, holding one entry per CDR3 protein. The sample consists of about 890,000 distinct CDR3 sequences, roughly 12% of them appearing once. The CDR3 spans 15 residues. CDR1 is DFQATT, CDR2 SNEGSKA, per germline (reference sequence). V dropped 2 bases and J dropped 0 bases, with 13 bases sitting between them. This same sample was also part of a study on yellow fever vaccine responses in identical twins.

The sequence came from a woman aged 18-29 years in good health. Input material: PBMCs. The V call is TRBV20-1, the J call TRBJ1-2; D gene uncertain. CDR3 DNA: TGCAGTGCTAGACCGGTTCTCTCCCCTAACTATGGCTACACCTTC. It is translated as CSARPVLSPNYGYTF.